Below, 3 T cell receptor beta chains from the same sample are listed, as sequenced in a study of CD8 T cells in Susac syndrome (dated by TCRdb to the late 2010s). The method behind the library was the immunoSEQ multiplex PCR assay. RNA was extracted using the RNeasy kit, and roughly 0.5 to 1 ug of the RNA was reverse transcribed with random hexamers. TCRdb redid the processing of the public reads, applying fastp at Q25 and MiXCR, and retained in-frame beta chains. Records with the same CDR3 protein are collapsed into one entry carrying the most frequent genes and DNA. The sample table holds around 80,000 distinct CDR3 sequences, of which around 90% were seen once. The ten largest account for around 0.49% of the sample. The sequenced material came from CD8+ T cells from PBMCs. The source is a human donor with multiple sclerosis.

The chain carries TRBV12-3 or TRBV12-4 and TRBJ1-5; D may be TRBD1 (6 bases). This CDR3 region has 13 residues. Trimming shortened V by 5 bases and J by 4 bases, and 9 bases separated the two germline ends. This CDR3 is CASSEQGNQPQHF. As DNA, the CDR3 is TGTGCCAGCAGTGAACAGGGAAATCAGCCCCAGCATTTT.

The CDR3 coding sequence is TGTGCCAGCCATTTAGCGGGAGCTGGTGGAGCAGATACGCAGTATTTT. Translated, it gives CASHLAGAGGADTQYF. The chain links TRBV11-2 to TRBJ2-3; 9 positions agree with TRBD2. Losses at the gene ends were 8 bases for V and 4 bases for J; bases not matched to a gene: 13. CDR1 and CDR2 from the germline V gene are SGHAT and FQNNGV. This CDR3 comprises 16 residues.

This clonotype showed up just a few times. The chain recombines TRBV19 with TRBJ1-1; possible D gene TRBD1, 5 bases. The germline V gene encodes CDR1 LNHDA and CDR2 SQIVND (reference sequence). The V end lost 7 bases, the J end lost 1 base, and 10 bases lay between the germline ends. The CDR3 totals 13 residues. The CDR3 here is CASTQTANTEAFF. The CDR3 nucleotides read TGTGCCAGTACCCAGACAGCGAACACTGAAGCTTTCTTT. Based on the CDR3 plus reference TRBV19 and TRBJ1-1, the full variable domain is DGGITQSPKYLFRKEGQNVTLSCEQNLNHDAMYWYRQDPGQGLRLIYYSQIVNDFQKGDIAEGYSVSREKKESFPLTVTSAQKNPTAFYLCASTQTANTEAFFGQGTRLTVV.